This TCR beta chain was recovered during a study of blood T cell repertoires in COVID-19. Germline V gene lookup returns CDR1 SGHAT and CDR2 FQNNGV. The CDR3 sequence is 13 residues long. Trimming removed 6 bases from V and 6 bases from J, with 14 bases in between. Repertoires were generated with immunoSEQ multiplex PCR, while TCRdb's copy carries only in-frame clones and drops some. Of 400,000 to 500,000 clones in the sample, about nine tenths are singletons; the top ten hold around 1.4%. Specimen: peripheral blood. The receptor comes from a woman aged 30 to 39 with active or convalescent COVID-19. This sequence joins TRBV11-2 and TRBJ2-5; possibly TRBD2 for D (6 bases). CDR3 in DNA: TGTGCCAGCAGACCCGCGGGGTTCCAGACCCAGTACTTC. This encodes CASRPAGFQTQYF.